These T cell receptor beta chains were read from a single sample in a study of cytomegalovirus exposure and HLA in healthy donors. TCRdb's copy holds only in-frame clones and misses some; the assay was immunoSEQ multiplex PCR. The table lists 200,000 or so clones, just over 85% of them singletons, with roughly 2.8% in the top ten. Material for sequencing was PBMCs. These receptors all come from a woman aged 18-35 years in good health and CMV-seronegative. The CDR3 runs from the conserved cysteine through the conserved F or W. A D gene is named only where the DNA matches it firmly. Not every row has a clone size; where given, it reads once, few, many or a size class.

v_call	clone_size	j_call	d_call	cdr3_aa	cdr3_nt
TRBV5-4	once	TRBJ2-3	-	CASTPGGTQYF	TGTGCCAGCACCCCCGGGGGTACGCAGTATTTT
TRBV10-3	once	TRBJ2-3	-	CAISARPDPLDTQYF	TGTGCCATCAGTGCTAGACCGGATCCCCTAGATACGCAGTATTTT
TRBV10-1	-	TRBJ2-5	TRBD2	CASRPRTSGRVTQYF	TGCGCCAGCAGACCCCGGACTAGCGGGAGGGTGACCCAGTACTTC
TRBV5-3	-	TRBJ2-7	-	CARSAGVTVWEQYF	TGTGCCAGAAGCGCCGGGGTAACCGTCTGGGAGCAGTACTTC
TRBV28	once	TRBJ2-1	TRBD2	CASSPPLAGYNEQFF	TGTGCCAGCAGCCCCCCTCTAGCGGGATACAATGAGCAGTTCTTC
TRBV6-5	-	TRBJ2-2	TRBD2	CASKLAGAIGELFF	TGTGCCAGCAAACTAGCGGGAGCGATCGGGGAGCTGTTTTTT
TRBV18	-	TRBJ2-3	TRBD2	CASSPQSSGRVVSSTDTQYF	TGTGCCAGCTCACCACAATCGAGCGGGAGGGTCGTATCTAGCACAGATACGCAGTATTTT
TRBV28	-	TRBJ1-1	-	CASSTFGAATEAFF	TGTGCCAGCAGCACCTTTGGGGCCGCGACTGAAGCTTTCTTT
TRBV2	-	TRBJ2-7	TRBD2	CASSGPRGGRALISYEQYF	TGTGCCAGCAGTGGGCCCCGGGGCGGGAGGGCCTTAATTTCCTACGAGCAGTACTTC
TRBV19	-	TRBJ2-1	-	CASSRVAESNTDEQFF	TGTGCCAGTAGTCGAGTAGCGGAATCGAACACCGATGAGCAGTTCTTC
TRBV2	few	TRBJ2-2	-	CASSGIGGRRFGELFF	TGTGCCAGCAGCGGAATTGGTGGGCGAAGGTTCGGGGAGCTGTTTTTT